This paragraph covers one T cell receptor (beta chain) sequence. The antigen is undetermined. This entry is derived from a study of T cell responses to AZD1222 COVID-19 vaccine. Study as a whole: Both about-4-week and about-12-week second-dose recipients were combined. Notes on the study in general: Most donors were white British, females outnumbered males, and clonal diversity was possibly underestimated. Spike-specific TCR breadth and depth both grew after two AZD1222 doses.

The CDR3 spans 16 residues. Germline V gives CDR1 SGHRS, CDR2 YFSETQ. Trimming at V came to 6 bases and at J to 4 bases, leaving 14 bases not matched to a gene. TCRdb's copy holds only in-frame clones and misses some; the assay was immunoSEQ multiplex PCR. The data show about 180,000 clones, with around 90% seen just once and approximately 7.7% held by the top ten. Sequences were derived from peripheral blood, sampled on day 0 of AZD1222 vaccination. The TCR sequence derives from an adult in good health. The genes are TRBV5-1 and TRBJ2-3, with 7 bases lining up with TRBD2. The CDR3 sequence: CASTAASGLRADTQYF. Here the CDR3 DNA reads TGCGCCAGCACCGCTGCCTCGGGACTAAGGGCAGATACGCAGTATTTT.